Following are 32 T cell receptor beta chains from one sample sequenced in a study of T cells in localized non-small cell lung cancer. The method was immunoSEQ multiplex PCR; TCRdb's version includes in-frame clones alone and lacks a portion of them. Of 3,000 to 3,500 clones in the sample, less than 30% are singletons; the top ten hold roughly 16%. The sample in question was lung tumor tissue, obtained before any cancer treatment. The receptors stem from a man between 40 and 70 years old with stage III lung adenocarcinoma.

By share, this clone ranks as medium-sized (0.01 to 0.1%). The rearrangement links TRBV6-8 to TRBJ1-1, with no clear D. The CDR3 loop spans 12 amino acids. V lost 2 bases, J lost 1 base, and 2 bases lay in between. Germline values: CDR1 MNHGY, CDR2 SAAAGT. As DNA, the CDR3 is TGTGCCAGCAGTTACCAGAACACTGAAGCTTTCTTT. Translated, it gives CASSYQNTEAFF.

The chain combines TRBV29-1 with TRBJ1-1; D call uncertain. V dropped 0 bases and J dropped 1 base, with 9 bases sitting between them. The V gene's germline CDR1 is SQVTM and CDR2 ANQGSEA. The CDR3 extends over 14 amino acids. CDR3 sequence reads: CSVEERTGNTEAFF. CDR3 bases: TGCAGCGTTGAAGAGCGGACGGGGAACACTGAAGCTTTCTTT.

The gene calls are TRBV2 and TRBJ2-7; 10 bases map to TRBD1. Germline lookup yields CDR1 SNHLY and CDR2 FYNNEI. Germline trimming cut 5 bases from V and 5 bases from J; bases unmatched to any gene: 6. This CDR3 region has 14 residues. The CDR3 coding sequence is TGTGCCAGCAGTCGGGACAGGGGTTCGCACGAGCAGTACGTC. Encoded protein: CASSRDRGSHEQYV.

This clone showed up just a few times. The chain employs TRBV6-8 and TRBJ2-1; 10 bases fit TRBD2. Germline V gene data show CDR1 as MNHGY and CDR2 as SAAAGT. After removal of 5 bases from V and 7 bases from J, the junction contained 8 bases not matched to a gene. The length of the CDR3 is 15 residues. The CDR3 nucleotides read TGTGCCAGCAGTCTAAGCGGGAGGGTGAGGAATGAGCAGTTCTTC. Its translation is CASSLSGRVRNEQFF.

This clone came up a few times. The rearrangement links TRBV27 to TRBJ1-5; D call uncertain. The ends were cut back, 1 base at V and 0 bases at J, with 4 bases in the middle. CDR3 length: 14 residues. Per germline, CDR1 MNHEY and CDR2 SMNVEV (reference sequence). The DNA for the CDR3 is TGTGCCAGCAGTTTATTTAATAGCAATCAGCCCCAGCATTTT. Protein: CASSLFNSNQPQHF.

This clone qualifies as large. The chain combines TRBV6-8 with TRBJ1-4, with D uncertain. Trimming left V 6 bases short and J 8 bases short, with 16 bases between. The germline V gene has CDR1 MNHGY and CDR2 SAAAGT. The CDR3 contains 14 residues. The CDR3 nucleotides are TGTGCCAGCAGACCTCGGACCGGAGGGGAAAAACTGTTTTTT. Translation gives CASRPRTGGEKLFF.

This clone came up a few times. The gene calls are TRBV7-5 and TRBJ1-1. TRBV7-5 corresponds to a pseudogene. There are 16 residues in the CDR3. CDR3 amino acids: CASSPEVWGGNTEAFF. The CDR3 DNA reads as TGTGCCAGCAGCCCGGAGGTGTGGGGAGGAAACACTGAAGCTTTCTTT.

The chain joins TRBV6-8 to TRBJ2-5; tentatively, D is TRBD1 (5 bases). Germline CDR1 and CDR2: MNHGY and SAAAGT. The CDR3 has 16 residues. The V and J ends lost 0 bases and 1 base respectively, with 12 bases between them. CDR3 nucleotides: TGTGCCAGCAGTTACTCAATCGGTGGGGCCCAAGAGACCCAGTACTTC. Translation gives CASSYSIGGAQETQYF.

In this sample, this clone turned up a few times. J is TRBJ1-1 and V is TRBV28, with no clear D. V lost 3 bases, J lost 0 bases, and 8 bases lay in between. Germline CDR1 and CDR2: MDHEN and SYDVKM. CDR3 size: 14 residues. Written as DNA, the CDR3 is TGTGCCAGCAGTTTCATAGGTGTGAACACTGAAGCTTTCTTT. Encoded protein: CASSFIGVNTEAFF.

The genes are TRBV5-1 and TRBJ2-2, with 7 bases identical to TRBD2. The germline gives CDR1 SGHRS, CDR2 YFSETQ. This CDR3 is 17 amino acids long. With V trimmed by 0 bases and J by 3 bases, 8 bases remained unmatched. The CDR3 spells CASSLESGGLYTGELFF. CDR3 bases: TGCGCCAGCAGCTTGGAGTCCGGGGGGTTGTACACCGGGGAGCTGTTTTTT. The variable domain in full, with the rest retrieved from reference TRBV5-1 and TRBJ2-2, is KAGVTQTPRYLIKTRGQQVTLSCSPISGHRSVSWYQQTPGQGLQFLFEYFSETQRNKGNFPGRFSGRQFSNSRSEMNVSTLELGDSALYLCASSLESGGLYTGELFFGEGSRLTVL.

V usage is TRBV11-3 and J usage is TRBJ2-7; 8 positions agree with TRBD2. This CDR3 has 15 residues. CDR1 and CDR2 (germline): SGHNT, YENEEA. Unmatched junction bases numbered 5, after V lost 0 bases and J lost 4 bases. The CDR3 DNA reads as TGTGCCAGCAGCTTAGAAGCTAGCGGGTATTACGAGCAGTACGTC. This gives the protein CASSLEASGYYEQYV.

A few counts support this clone. This chain uses TRBV6-8 with TRBJ2-2, with 9 bases fitting TRBD2. V shed 5 bases, J shed 6 bases, and the junction held 10 bases outside the gene matches. The CDR3 totals 16 residues. CDR1 MNHGY and CDR2 SAAAGT come from the germline V gene. Here the CDR3 DNA reads TGTGCCAGCAGTAGGGGCCGGGGACTAGCACCCGGGGAGCTGTTTTTT. Its translation: CASSRGRGLAPGELFF.

This chain connects TRBV9 to TRBJ2-3; TRBD2 aligns across 9 bases. With 0 bases clipped from V and 4 bases from J, the junction kept 3 bases outside the gene matches. From germline, CDR1 is SGDLS and CDR2 YYNGEE. This CDR3 spans 15 amino acids. CDR3 sequence reads: CASSVVAGAPDTQYF. The CDR3 bases are TGTGCCAGCAGCGTAGTAGCGGGAGCCCCAGATACGCAGTATTTT.

The V gene is TRBV29-1, the J gene TRBJ2-2; D is unresolved. From germline, CDR1 is SQVTM and CDR2 ANQGSEA. V was clipped by 6 bases and J by 1 base, with 6 bases between them. The CDR3 runs 12 residues. CDR3 loop: CSVSLNTGELFF. CDR3 bases: TGCAGCGTGAGTTTGAACACCGGGGAGCTGTTTTTT.

In this sample, this clone turned up a few times. This sequence joins TRBV6-8 and TRBJ2-3, with TRBD1 matching 11 bases. The CDR3 extends over 14 amino acids. V shed 5 bases, J shed 4 bases, and the junction held 2 bases outside the gene matches. Germline values: CDR1 MNHGY, CDR2 SAAAGT. CDR3 residues: CASSEGQGADTQYF. The CDR3 DNA sequence: TGTGCCAGCAGTGAGGGACAGGGGGCAGATACGCAGTATTTT.

The chain has TRBV11-3 and TRBJ1-2; D is possibly TRBD1 (5 bases). V was shortened by 3 bases and J by 4 bases, with 12 bases between the two germline ends. The CDR3 consists of 14 residues. CDR1 and CDR2 from the germline V gene are SGHNT and YENEEA. DNA of the CDR3: TGTGCCAGCAGCTTTGTCGGGACCGGCTATGGCTACACCTTC. Its protein is CASSFVGTGYGYTF.

This clone was seen a handful of times. The chain employs TRBV11-3 and TRBJ1-1; 7 nucleotides match TRBD1. The CDR3 is made up of 14 amino acids. V was pared by 5 bases and J by 4 bases, with 7 bases of the junction left unmatched. From germline, CDR1 is SGHNT and CDR2 YENEEA. The CDR3 reads CASSLRTGVTEAFF. As DNA, the CDR3 is TGTGCCAGCAGCCTGCGGACAGGCGTCACTGAAGCTTTCTTT.

The chain links TRBV30 to TRBJ1-2; D remains unclear. Germline V gene lookup returns CDR1 GTSNPN and CDR2 SVGIG (reference sequence). Trimming removed 4 bases from V and 1 base from J, with 10 bases in between. The length of the CDR3 is 13 residues. CDR3 region: CAWNAADNYGYTF. Here the CDR3 DNA reads TGTGCCTGGAATGCAGCTGATAACTATGGCTACACCTTC.

This sequence joins TRBV5-1 and TRBJ1-1, with 8 bases that match TRBD1. CDR3 size: 15 residues. V shed 0 bases and J 2 bases; nucleotides not matched to a gene: 3. CDR1 SGHRS and CDR2 YFSETQ come from the germline V gene. CDR3 nucleotides: TGCGCCAGCAGCTTGGGGACAGGGTCAAACACTGAAGCTTTCTTT. Residues: CASSLGTGSNTEAFF.

In this sample, this clone turned up a few times. The chain recombines TRBV19 with TRBJ2-6; maybe TRBD2 (6 bases). Germline V gene sequence: CDR1 LNHDA, CDR2 SQIVND (reference sequence). Between the trimmed V and J ends, which lost 3 bases and 0 bases, there was a span of 9 bases. The CDR3 consists of 16 residues. The CDR3 sequence: CASSITGVSGANVLTF. Here the CDR3 DNA reads TGTGCCAGTAGTATCACGGGGGTCTCTGGGGCCAACGTCCTGACTTTC.

This clone appeared a few times. The junction does not match germline at one end; this may be a read error. The chain employs TRBV10-3 and TRBJ1-4, with D possibly matching TRBD1 (6 bases). The CDR3 runs 15 residues. Per the germline V gene, CDR1 is ENHRY and CDR2 is SYGVKD. The CDR3 DNA follows: TGTGCCAGCAGTGAGGGGGGACATTGGGACGAAAAACTGTTTTTT. Protein product: CASSEGGHWDEKLFF.

This rearrangement joins TRBV23-1 to TRBJ2-7; 11 nucleotides line up with TRBD2. TRBV23-1 counts as an open reading frame of uncertain function. This CDR3 has 18 amino acids. The ends lost 2 bases at V and 5 bases at J; junction bases unmatched: 14. CDR3 DNA sequence: TGCGCCAGCAGTCAAACCGCCCCGGCTAGCGGGGGGCCCCACGAGCAGTACGTC. It encodes CASSQTAPASGGPHEQYV.

The rearrangement uses TRBV12-2 and TRBJ2-1. TRBV12-2 is a known pseudogene. The CDR3 is 16 amino acids. CDR3: CASLRWPQSSYNEQFF. The CDR3 nucleotides read TGTGCCAGTCTTCGATGGCCGCAGAGCTCCTACAATGAGCAGTTCTTC.

The chain combines TRBV29-1 with TRBJ2-7, with TRBD2 identical over 10 bases. The length of the CDR3 is 12 residues. CDR1 and CDR2 from the germline V gene are SQVTM and ANQGSEA. V gave up 4 bases and J gave up 3 bases; unmatched junction bases: 0. In DNA form, the CDR3 reads TGCAGCGTTGGGACTAGCGGCTACGAGCAGTACTTC. Translating gives CSVGTSGYEQYF.

Here the CDR3 reads CASSLGVQGNYEQYF. In DNA, the CDR3 is TGCGCCAGCAGCTTGGGGGTCCAGGGCAACTACGAGCAGTACTTC. The V gene is TRBV5-1, the J gene TRBJ2-7, with a possible D match to TRBD1 (5 bases). Germline lookup yields CDR1 SGHRS and CDR2 YFSETQ. This CDR3 contains 15 residues. V was cut by 0 bases and J by 3 bases, with 13 bases left in between.

This sequence joins TRBV11-3 and TRBJ1-6, with D possibly TRBD1 on 5 matching bases. The V end lost 4 bases, the J end lost 1 base, and 8 bases lay between the germline ends. Looked up from germline, CDR1 is SGHNT and CDR2 is YENEEA. The CDR3 extends over 15 amino acids. CDR3 coding DNA: TGTGCCAGCAGCTCCGGGGGTTCCTATAATTCACCCCTCCACTTT. This encodes CASSSGGSYNSPLHF.

The chain couples TRBV14 to TRBJ2-5, with D possibly being TRBD1 or TRBD2 (6 bases each). The V end lost 3 bases, the J end lost 4 bases, and 15 bases lay between the germline ends. Germline values: CDR1 SGHDN, CDR2 FVKESK. The CDR3 is 15 residues long. As DNA, the CDR3 is TGTGCCAGCAGCCAGGCCCTGGGGGGCGGAGAGACCCAGTACTTC. It is translated as CASSQALGGGETQYF. Drawing the rest from reference TRBV14 and TRBJ2-5, the complete variable domain is EAGVTQFPSHSVIEKGQTVTLRCDPISGHDNLYWYRRVMGKEIKFLLHFVKESKQDESGMPNNRFLAERTGGTYSTLKVQPAELEDSGVYFCASSQALGGGETQYFGPGTRLLVL.

This clone showed up just a few times. The chain is built from TRBV18 and TRBJ2-7; the D gene is possibly TRBD2 (5 bases). The germline gives CDR1 KGHSH, CDR2 LQKENI. The CDR3 totals 15 residues. Between the trimmed V and J ends, which lost 5 bases and 2 bases, there was a span of 16 bases. In DNA form, the CDR3 reads TGTGCCAGCTCATTCCCCACCGGGGATACCTACGAGCAGTACTTC. Translated, it gives CASSFPTGDTYEQYF.

This clone was detected only a few times. This chain links TRBV5-1 with TRBJ2-3; 11 bases are a match to TRBD2. This CDR3 spans 16 amino acids. CDR1 and CDR2 from the germline V gene are SGHRS and YFSETQ. V lost 0 bases and J lost 4; bases outside the gene matches: 4. Here the CDR3 reads CASSLVSGGESDTQYF. CDR3 DNA sequence: TGCGCCAGCAGCTTGGTTAGCGGGGGGGAGTCAGATACGCAGTATTTT.

This clone ranks as medium-sized (0.01 to 0.1%). The CDR3 protein is CASSLPGQGNEKLFF. As DNA, the CDR3 is TGTGCCAGCAGTCTTCCGGGACAGGGAAATGAAAAACTGTTTTTT. This chain connects TRBV11-3 to TRBJ1-4; 9 nucleotides align to TRBD1. V gave up 6 bases and J gave up 5 bases; unmatched junction bases: 7. CDR1 is SGHNT and CDR2 is YENEEA in the germline V gene. This CDR3 spans 15 amino acids.

The V call is TRBV5-1, the J call TRBJ1-2; possible D gene TRBD1, 6 bases. Trimming shortened V by 4 bases and J by 5 bases, and 15 bases separated the two germline ends. This CDR3 is 14 amino acids long. CDR1 and CDR2 (germline): SGHRS, YFSETQ. The CDR3 DNA sequence: TGCGCCAGCAGCGATTCAGGACAGTTTTATGGCTACACCTTC. This gives the protein CASSDSGQFYGYTF.

This rearrangement joins TRBV18 to TRBJ2-2; 8 nucleotides agree with TRBD2. The ends lost 6 bases at V and 1 base at J; junction bases unmatched: 4. The CDR3 totals 15 residues. The germline CDR1 and CDR2 sequences are KGHSH and LQKENI. In DNA, the CDR3 is TGTGCCAGCTCTGGACTAGCAGGGAACACCGGGGAGCTGTTTTTT. Its protein is CASSGLAGNTGELFF.